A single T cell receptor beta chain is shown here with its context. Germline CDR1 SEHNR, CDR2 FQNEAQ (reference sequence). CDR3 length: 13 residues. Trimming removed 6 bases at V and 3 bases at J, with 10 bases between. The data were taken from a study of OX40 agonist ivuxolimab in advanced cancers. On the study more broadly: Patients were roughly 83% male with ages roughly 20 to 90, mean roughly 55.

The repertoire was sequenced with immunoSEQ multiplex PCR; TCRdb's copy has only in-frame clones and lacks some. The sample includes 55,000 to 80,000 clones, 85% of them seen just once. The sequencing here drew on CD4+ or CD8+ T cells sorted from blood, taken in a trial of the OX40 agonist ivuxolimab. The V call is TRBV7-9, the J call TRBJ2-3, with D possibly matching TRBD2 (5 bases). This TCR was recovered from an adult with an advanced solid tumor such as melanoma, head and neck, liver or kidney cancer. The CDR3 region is CASRLTSTDTQYF. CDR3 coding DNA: TGTGCCAGCAGACTAACTAGTACAGATACGCAGTATTTT.